The 7 T cell receptor beta chains given below trace back to one sample, sequenced in a study of shared clonotypes between healthy human individuals. Sequenced by immunoSEQ multiplex PCR; TCRdb stores in-frame clones only, minus some. There are millions of clones in the sample; approximately 95% occur only once, and roughly 0.13% lies in the top ten. The sequenced sample was naive CD4+ T cells sorted from blood. Subset given: CD45RA+ positively selected. These receptors were taken from a man aged 18 to 35 in good health.

The rearrangement links TRBV5-1 to TRBJ1-1; possible D gene TRBD1, 5 bases. V dropped 1 base and J dropped 4 bases, with 11 bases sitting between them. From germline, CDR1 is SGHRS and CDR2 YFSETQ. The CDR3 has 14 residues. The CDR3 DNA follows: TGCGCCAGCAGCTTGAACAGGCAGGGCACTGAAGCTTTCTTT. It codes for CASSLNRQGTEAFF. The full variable domain, rest sourced from reference TRBV5-1 and TRBJ1-1, is KAGVTQTPRYLIKTRGQQVTLSCSPISGHRSVSWYQQTPGQGLQFLFEYFSETQRNKGNFPGRFSGRQFSNSRSEMNVSTLELGDSALYLCASSLNRQGTEAFFGQGTRLTVV.

The V and J genes are TRBV7-2 and TRBJ2-7; 13 bases line up with TRBD2. CDR1 and CDR2 from the germline V gene are SGHTA and FQGNSA. Losses at the gene ends were 5 bases for V and 3 bases for J; bases not matched to a gene: 4. The CDR3 runs 15 residues. CDR3 nucleotide sequence: TGTGCCAGCAGCGGGGGACTAGCGGGGTTCTACGAGCAGTACTTC. It is translated as CASSGGLAGFYEQYF.

About this clone: Additional DNA sequences in this sample encode the identical CDR3. J is TRBJ2-7 and V is TRBV18, with D perhaps given as TRBD1 or TRBD2 (5 bases each). This CDR3 contains 14 residues. The V end lost 2 bases, the J end lost 3 bases, and 11 bases lay between the germline ends. From germline, CDR1 is KGHSH and CDR2 LQKENI. The CDR3 reads CASSPGTISYEQYF. CDR3 nucleotide sequence: TGTGCCAGCTCACCAGGGACGATTAGCTACGAGCAGTACTTC.

Comments on this clone: The sample carries other DNA sequences with the same CDR3. CDR3 nucleotide sequence: TGTGCCAGCAGTTACGATAATCAGCCCCAGCATTTT. It is translated as CASSYDNQPQHF. The rearrangement uses TRBV6-6 and TRBJ1-5, with D uncertain. Trimming took 2 bases from V and 4 from J, leaving 3 bases between them. Germline CDR1 MNHNY, CDR2 SVGAGI (reference sequence). The CDR3 runs to 12 residues.

CDR3 DNA: TGTGCCAGCAGCTTAGAGGTGAACATTCAGTACTTC. Residues: CASSLEVNIQYF. The chain is built from TRBV7-9 and TRBJ2-4; D remains ambiguous. The germline V and J ends were trimmed by 1 base and 7 bases, with 5 bases remaining between them. The CDR3 spans 12 residues. Per germline, CDR1 SEHNR and CDR2 FQNEAQ (reference sequence).

DNA of the CDR3: TGTGCCAGCAGTTACCGCGGGGCCAGCACAGATACGCAGTATTTT. Protein product: CASSYRGASTDTQYF. This chain links TRBV6-5 with TRBJ2-3; D might be TRBD2 (6 bases). The ends were cut back, 2 bases at V and 0 bases at J, with 9 bases in the middle. The CDR3 totals 15 residues. CDR1 is MNHEY, CDR2 SVGAGI, per germline.

The chain joins TRBV11-2 to TRBJ2-2; 9 positions agree with TRBD2. CDR3 size: 15 residues. Looked up from germline, CDR1 is SGHAT and CDR2 is FQNNGV. V trimming: 3 bases; J trimming: 3 bases; junction bases outside the gene matches: 2. CDR3: CASSLLAGYTGELFF. In DNA form, the CDR3 reads TGTGCCAGCAGCTTGCTAGCGGGATACACCGGGGAGCTGTTTTTT.